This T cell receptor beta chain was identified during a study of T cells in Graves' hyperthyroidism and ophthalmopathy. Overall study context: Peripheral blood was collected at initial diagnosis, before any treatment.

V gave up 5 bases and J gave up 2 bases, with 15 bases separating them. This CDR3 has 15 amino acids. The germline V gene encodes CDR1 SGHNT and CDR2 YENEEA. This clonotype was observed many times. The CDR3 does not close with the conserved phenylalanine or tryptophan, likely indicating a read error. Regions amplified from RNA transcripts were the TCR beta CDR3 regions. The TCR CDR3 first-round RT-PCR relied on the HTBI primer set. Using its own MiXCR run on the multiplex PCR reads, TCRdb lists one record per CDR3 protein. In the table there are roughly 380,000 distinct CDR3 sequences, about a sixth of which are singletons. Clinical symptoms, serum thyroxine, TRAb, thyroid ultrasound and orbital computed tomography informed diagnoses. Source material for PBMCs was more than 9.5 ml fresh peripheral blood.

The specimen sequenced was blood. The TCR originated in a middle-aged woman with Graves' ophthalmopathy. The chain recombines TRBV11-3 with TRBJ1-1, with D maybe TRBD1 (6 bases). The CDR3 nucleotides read TGTGCCAGCAGCCCAGGAGGGACACCCAACACTGAAGCTTTCCTT. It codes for CASSPGGTPNTEAFL.